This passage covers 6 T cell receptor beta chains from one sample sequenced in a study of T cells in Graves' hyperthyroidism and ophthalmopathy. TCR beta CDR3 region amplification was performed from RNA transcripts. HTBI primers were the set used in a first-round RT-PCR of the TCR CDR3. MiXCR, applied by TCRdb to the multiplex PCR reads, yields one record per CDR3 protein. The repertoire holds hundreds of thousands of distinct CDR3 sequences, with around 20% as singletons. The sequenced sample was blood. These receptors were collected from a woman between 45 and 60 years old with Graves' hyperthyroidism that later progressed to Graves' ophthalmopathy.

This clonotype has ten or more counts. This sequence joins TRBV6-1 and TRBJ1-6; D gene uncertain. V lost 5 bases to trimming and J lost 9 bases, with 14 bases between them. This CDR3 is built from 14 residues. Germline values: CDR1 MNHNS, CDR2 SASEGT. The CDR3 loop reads CASSSGIDGSPLHF. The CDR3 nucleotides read TGTGCCAGCAGTTCGGGAATAGACGGTTCACCCCTCCACTTT.

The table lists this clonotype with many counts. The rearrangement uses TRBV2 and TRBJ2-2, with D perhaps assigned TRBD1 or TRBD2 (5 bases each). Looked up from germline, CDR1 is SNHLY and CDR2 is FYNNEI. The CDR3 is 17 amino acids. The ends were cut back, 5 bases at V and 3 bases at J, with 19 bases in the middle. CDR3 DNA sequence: TGTGCCAGCAGTAATATAGTAGATGGGGGTGACACCGGGGAGCTGTTTTTT. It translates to CASSNIVDGGDTGELFF.

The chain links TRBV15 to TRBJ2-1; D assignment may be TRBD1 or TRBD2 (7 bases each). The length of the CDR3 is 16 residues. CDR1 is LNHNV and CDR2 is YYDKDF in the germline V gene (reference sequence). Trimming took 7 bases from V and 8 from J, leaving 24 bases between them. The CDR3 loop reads CATNRQGGDPTYEQFF. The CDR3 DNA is TGTGCCACCAATCGACAGGGAGGGGACCCTACATATGAGCAGTTCTTC.

CDR3 sequence reads: CASSLAEGGGHTEAFF. The DNA for the CDR3 is TGTGCCAGCAGCTTAGCGGAGGGCGGGGGGCACACTGAAGCTTTCTTT. The chain couples TRBV7-6 to TRBJ1-1; a possible D gene is TRBD1 (6 bases). This CDR3 comprises 16 residues. V lost 0 bases and J lost 3, with 14 bases in between. The V gene's germline CDR1 is SGHVS and CDR2 FNYEAQ.

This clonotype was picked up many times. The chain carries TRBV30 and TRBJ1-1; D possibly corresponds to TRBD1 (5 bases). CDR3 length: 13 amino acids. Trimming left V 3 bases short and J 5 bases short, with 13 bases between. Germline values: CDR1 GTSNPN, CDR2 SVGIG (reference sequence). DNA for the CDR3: TGTGCCTGGAGGCCGGGACCCGGGACTGAAGCTTTCTTT. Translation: CAWRPGPGTEAFF. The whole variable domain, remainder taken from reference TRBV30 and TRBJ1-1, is SQTIHQWPATLVQPVGSPLSLECTVEGTSNPNLYWYRQAAGRGLQLLFYSVGIGQISSEVPQNLSASRPQDRQFILSSKKLLLSDSGFYLCAWRPGPGTEAFFGQGTRLTVV.

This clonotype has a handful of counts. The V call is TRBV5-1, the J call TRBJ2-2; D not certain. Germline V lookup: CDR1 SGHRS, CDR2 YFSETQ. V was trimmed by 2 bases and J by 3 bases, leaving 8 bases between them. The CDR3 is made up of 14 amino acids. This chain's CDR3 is CASSFPEHTGELFF. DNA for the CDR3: TGCGCCAGCAGCTTCCCGGAACACACCGGGGAGCTGTTTTTT.